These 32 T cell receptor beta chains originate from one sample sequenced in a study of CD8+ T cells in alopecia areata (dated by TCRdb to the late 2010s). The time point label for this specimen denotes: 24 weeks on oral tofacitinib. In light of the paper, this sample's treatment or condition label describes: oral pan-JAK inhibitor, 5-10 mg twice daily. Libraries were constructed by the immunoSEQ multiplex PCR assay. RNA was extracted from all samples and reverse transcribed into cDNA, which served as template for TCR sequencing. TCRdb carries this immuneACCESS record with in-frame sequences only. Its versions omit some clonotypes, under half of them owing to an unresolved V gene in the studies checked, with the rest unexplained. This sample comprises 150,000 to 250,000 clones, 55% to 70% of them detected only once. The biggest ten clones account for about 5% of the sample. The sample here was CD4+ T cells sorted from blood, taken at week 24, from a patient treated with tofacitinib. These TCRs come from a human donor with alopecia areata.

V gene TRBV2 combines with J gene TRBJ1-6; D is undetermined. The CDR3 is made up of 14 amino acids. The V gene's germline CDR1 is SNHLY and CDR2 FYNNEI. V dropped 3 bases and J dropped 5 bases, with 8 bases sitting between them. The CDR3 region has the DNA TGTGCCAGCAGTGACGTCAGCGATAATTCACCCCTCCACTTT. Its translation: CASSDVSDNSPLHF.

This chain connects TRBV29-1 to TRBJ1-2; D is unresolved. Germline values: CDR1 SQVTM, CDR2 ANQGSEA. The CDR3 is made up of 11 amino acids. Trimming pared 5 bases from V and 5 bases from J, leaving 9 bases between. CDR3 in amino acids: CSVRETYGYTF. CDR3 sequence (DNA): TGCAGCGTTAGGGAAACTTATGGCTACACCTTC.

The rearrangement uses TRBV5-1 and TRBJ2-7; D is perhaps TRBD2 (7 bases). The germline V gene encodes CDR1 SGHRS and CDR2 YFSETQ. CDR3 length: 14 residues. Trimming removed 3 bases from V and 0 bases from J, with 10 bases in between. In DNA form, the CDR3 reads TGCGCCAGCAGCTCGGGGGGCCCCTCCTACGAGCAGTACTTC. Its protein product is CASSSGGPSYEQYF.

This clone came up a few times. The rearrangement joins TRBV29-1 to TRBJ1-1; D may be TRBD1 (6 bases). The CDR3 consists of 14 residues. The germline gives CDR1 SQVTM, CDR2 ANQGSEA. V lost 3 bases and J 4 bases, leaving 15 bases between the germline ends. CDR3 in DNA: TGCAGCGTTGACGTCAGGGGTCGGGGCACTGAAGCTTTCTTT. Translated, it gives CSVDVRGRGTEAFF.

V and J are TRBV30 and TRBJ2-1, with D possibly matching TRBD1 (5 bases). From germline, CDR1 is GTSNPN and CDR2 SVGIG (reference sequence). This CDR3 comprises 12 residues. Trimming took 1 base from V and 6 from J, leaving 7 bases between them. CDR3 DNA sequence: TGTGCCTGGAGTGGGGGCTCCAATGAGCAGTTCTTC. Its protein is CAWSGGSNEQFF.

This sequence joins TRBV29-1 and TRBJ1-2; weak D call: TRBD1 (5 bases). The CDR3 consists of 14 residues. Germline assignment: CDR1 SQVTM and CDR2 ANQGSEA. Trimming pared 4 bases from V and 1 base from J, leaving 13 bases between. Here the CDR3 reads CSVVFRDLNYGYTF. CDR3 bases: TGCAGCGTTGTGTTCAGGGACCTTAACTATGGCTACACCTTC.

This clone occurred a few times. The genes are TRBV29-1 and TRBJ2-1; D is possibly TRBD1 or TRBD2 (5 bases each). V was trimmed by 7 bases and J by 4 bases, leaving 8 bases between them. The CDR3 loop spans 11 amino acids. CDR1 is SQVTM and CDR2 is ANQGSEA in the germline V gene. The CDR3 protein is CSGGGYNEQFF. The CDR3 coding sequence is TGCAGCGGTGGGGGTTACAATGAGCAGTTCTTC.

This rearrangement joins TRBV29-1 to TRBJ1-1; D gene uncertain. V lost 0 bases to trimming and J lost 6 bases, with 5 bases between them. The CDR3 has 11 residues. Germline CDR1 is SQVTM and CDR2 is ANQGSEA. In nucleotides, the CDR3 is TGCAGCGTTGAAGACGTGGCTGAAGCTTTCTTT. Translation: CSVEDVAEAFF.

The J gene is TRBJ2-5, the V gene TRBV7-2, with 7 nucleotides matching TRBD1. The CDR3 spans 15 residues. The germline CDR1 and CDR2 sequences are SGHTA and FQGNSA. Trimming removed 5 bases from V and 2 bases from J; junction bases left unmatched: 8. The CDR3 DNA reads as TGTGCCAGCAGCGGGCTCGGGACAGAGCAAGAGACCCAGTACTTC. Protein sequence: CASSGLGTEQETQYF. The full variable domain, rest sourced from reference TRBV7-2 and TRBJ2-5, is GAGVSQSPSNKVTEKGKDVELRCDPISGHTALYWYRQSLGQGLEFLIYFQGNSAPDKSGLPSDRFSAERTGGSVSTLTIQRTQQEDSAVYLCASSGLGTEQETQYFGPGTRLLVL.

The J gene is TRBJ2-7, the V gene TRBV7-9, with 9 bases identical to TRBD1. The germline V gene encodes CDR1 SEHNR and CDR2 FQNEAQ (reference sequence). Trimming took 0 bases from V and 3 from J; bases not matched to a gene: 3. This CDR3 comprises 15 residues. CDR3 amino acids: CASSLAGTGSYEQYF. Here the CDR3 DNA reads TGTGCCAGCAGCTTAGCCGGGACAGGGAGCTACGAGCAGTACTTC.

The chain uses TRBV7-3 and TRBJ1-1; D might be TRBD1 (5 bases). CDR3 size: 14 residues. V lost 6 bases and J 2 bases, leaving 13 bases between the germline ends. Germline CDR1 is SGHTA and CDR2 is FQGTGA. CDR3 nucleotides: TGTGCCAGCAGTAAAGGAGGGGTTAACACTGAAGCTTTCTTT. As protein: CASSKGGVNTEAFF.

The chain's CDR3 is CSARAGQTQYF. The CDR3, as DNA: TGCAGTGCTAGAGCGGGGCAGACCCAGTACTTC. The J gene is TRBJ2-5, the V gene TRBV20-1; TRBD1 or TRBD2 may be the D gene (5 bases each). CDR1 DFQATT and CDR2 SNEGSKA come from the germline V gene (reference sequence). Trimming cost V 1 base and J 6 bases, with 6 bases left between them. This CDR3 contains 11 residues.

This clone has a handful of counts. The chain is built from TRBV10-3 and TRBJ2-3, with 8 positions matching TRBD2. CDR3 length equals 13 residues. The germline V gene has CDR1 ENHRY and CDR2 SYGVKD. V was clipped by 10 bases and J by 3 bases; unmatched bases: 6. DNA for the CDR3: TGTGCCACCGCCCAGCGGGAGACAGATACGCAGTATTTT. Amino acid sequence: CATAQRETDTQYF.

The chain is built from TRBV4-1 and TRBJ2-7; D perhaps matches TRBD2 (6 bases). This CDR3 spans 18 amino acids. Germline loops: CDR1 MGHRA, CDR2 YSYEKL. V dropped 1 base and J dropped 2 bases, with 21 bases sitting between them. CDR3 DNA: TGCGCCAGCAGCCAAGGGGTGGAGGGCCAGATTGCTACCTACGAGCAGTACTTC. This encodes CASSQGVEGQIATYEQYF.

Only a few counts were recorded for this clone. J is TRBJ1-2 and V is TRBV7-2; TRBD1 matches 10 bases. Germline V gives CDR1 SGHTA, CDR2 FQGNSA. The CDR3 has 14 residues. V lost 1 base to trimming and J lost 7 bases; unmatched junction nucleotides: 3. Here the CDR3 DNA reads TGTGCCAGCAGCTTAGAGGACAGGGGGTTTGGCTACACCTTC. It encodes CASSLEDRGFGYTF.

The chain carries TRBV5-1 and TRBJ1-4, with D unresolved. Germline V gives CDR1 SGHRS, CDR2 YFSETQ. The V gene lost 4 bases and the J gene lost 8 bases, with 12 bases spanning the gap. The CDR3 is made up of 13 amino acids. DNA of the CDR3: TGCGCCAGCAGCCCTTATCGAGGGGAAAAACTGTTTTTT. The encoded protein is CASSPYRGEKLFF.

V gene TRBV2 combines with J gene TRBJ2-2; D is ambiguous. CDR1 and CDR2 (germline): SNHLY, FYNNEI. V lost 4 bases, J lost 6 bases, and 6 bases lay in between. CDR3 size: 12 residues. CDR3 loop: CASSVHAGELFF. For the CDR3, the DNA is TGTGCCAGCAGTGTCCACGCCGGGGAGCTGTTTTTT.

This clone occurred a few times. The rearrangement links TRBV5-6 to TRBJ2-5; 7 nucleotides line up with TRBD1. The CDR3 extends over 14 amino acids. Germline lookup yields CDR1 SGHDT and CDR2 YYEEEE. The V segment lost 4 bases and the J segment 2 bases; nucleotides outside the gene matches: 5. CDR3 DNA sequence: TGTGCCAGCAGCCTACGACAGGGACAAGAGACCCAGTACTTC. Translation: CASSLRQGQETQYF.

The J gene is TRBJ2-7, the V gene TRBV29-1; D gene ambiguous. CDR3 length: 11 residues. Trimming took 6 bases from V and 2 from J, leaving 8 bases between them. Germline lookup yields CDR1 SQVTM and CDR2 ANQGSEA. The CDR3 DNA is TGCAGCGTGCGCAGAACCTACGAGCAGTACTTC. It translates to CSVRRTYEQYF.

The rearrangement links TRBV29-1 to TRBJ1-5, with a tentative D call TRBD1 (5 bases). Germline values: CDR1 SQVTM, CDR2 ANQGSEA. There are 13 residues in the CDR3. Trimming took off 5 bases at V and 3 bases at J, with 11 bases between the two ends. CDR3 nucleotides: TGCAGCGTTAGTTCAGGGATCAATCAGCCCCAGCATTTT. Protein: CSVSSGINQPQHF.

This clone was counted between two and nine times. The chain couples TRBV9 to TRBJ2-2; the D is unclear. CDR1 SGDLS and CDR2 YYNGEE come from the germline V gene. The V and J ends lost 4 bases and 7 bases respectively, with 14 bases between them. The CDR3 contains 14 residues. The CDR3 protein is CASSTDGWGGELFF. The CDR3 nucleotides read TGTGCCAGCAGCACGGACGGATGGGGCGGGGAGCTGTTTTTT. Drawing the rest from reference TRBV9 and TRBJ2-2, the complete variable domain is DSGVTQTPKHLITATGQRVTLRCSPRSGDLSVYWYQQSLDQGLQFLIQYYNGEERAKGNILERFSAQQFPDLHSELNLSSLELGDSALYFCASSTDGWGGELFFGEGSRLTVL.

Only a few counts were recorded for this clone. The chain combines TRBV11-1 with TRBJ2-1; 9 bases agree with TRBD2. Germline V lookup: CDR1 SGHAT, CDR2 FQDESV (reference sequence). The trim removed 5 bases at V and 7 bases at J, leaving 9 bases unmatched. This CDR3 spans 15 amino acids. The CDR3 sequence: CASSPPSGNRNEQFF. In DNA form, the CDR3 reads TGTGCCAGCAGCCCTCCTAGCGGGAATAGGAATGAGCAGTTCTTC. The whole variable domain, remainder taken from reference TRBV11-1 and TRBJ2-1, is EAEVAQSPRYKITEKSQAVAFWCDPISGHATLYWYRQILGQGPELLVQFQDESVVDDSQLPKDRFSAERLKGVDSTLKIQPAELGDSAMYLCASSPPSGNRNEQFFGPGTRLTVL.

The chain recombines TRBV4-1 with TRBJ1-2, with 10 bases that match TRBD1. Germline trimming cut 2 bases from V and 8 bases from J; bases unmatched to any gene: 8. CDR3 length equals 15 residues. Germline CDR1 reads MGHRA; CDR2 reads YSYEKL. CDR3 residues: CASSQRQGAWGGYTF. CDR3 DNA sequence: TGCGCCAGCAGCCAAAGACAGGGGGCGTGGGGGGGCTACACCTTC.

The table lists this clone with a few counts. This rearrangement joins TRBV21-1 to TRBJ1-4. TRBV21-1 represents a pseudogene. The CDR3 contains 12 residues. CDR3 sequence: CASSKAGEKLFF. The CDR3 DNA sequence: TGTGCCAGCAGCAAGGCCGGCGAAAAACTGTTTTTT.

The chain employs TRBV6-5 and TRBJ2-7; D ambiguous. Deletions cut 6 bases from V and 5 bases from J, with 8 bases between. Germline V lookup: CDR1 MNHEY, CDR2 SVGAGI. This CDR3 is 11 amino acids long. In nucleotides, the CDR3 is TGTGCCAGCAGGTATTTTCACGAGCAGTACTTC. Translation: CASRYFHEQYF.

In nucleotides, the CDR3 is TGTGCCTGGACCCAGATGGGGACCCAGTACTTC. This sequence encodes CAWTQMGTQYF. The chain combines TRBV30 with TRBJ2-5; no firm D call. Trimming removed 4 bases at V and 7 bases at J, with 10 bases between. This CDR3 has 11 amino acids. Germline V gives CDR1 GTSNPN, CDR2 SVGIG (reference sequence).

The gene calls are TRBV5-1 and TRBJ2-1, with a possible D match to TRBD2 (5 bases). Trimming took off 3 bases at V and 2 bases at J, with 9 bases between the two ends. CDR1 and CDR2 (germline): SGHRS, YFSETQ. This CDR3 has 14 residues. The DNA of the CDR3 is TGCGCCAGCAGCTCGACGGGAACCTACAATGAGCAGTTCTTC. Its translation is CASSSTGTYNEQFF.

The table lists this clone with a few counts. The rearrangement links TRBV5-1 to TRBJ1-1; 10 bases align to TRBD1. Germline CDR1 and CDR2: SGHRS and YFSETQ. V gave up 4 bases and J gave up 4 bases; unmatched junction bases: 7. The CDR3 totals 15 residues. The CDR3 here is CASSTRGQGSTEAFF. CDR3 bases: TGCGCCAGCAGCACCCGGGGACAGGGGAGCACTGAAGCTTTCTTT. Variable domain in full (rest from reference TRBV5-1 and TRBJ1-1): KAGVTQTPRYLIKTRGQQVTLSCSPISGHRSVSWYQQTPGQGLQFLFEYFSETQRNKGNFPGRFSGRQFSNSRSEMNVSTLELGDSALYLCASSTRGQGSTEAFFGQGTRLTVV.

CDR3 DNA sequence: TGTGCCAGCAGTGATTTTTTGCGCTACGAGCAGTACTTC. It translates to CASSDFLRYEQYF. V gene TRBV25-1 combines with J gene TRBJ2-7, with D unresolved. V dropped 3 bases and J dropped 3 bases, with 9 bases sitting between them. Germline assignment: CDR1 MGHDK and CDR2 SYGVNS. CDR3 length: 13 amino acids.

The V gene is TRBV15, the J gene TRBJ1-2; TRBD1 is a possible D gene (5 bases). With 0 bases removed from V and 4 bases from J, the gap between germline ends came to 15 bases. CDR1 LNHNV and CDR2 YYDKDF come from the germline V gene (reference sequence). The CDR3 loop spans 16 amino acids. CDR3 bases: TGTGCCACCAGCAGAGATAAAGTCGCGGGGGGCTATGGCTACACCTTC. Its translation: CATSRDKVAGGYGYTF.

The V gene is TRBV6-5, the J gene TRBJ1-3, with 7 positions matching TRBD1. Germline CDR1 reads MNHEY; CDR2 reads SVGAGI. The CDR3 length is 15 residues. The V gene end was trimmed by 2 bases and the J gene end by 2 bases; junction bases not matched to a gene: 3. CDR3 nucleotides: TGTGCCAGCAGTTACAGGGGGCGACCTGGAAACACCATATATTTT. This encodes CASSYRGRPGNTIYF.

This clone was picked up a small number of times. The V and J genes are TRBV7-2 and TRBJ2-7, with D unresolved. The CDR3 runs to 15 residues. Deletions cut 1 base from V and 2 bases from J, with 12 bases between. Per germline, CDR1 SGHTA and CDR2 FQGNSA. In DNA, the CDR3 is TGTGCCAGCAGCTTAGATGCCGGGTACACCTACGAGCAGTACTTC. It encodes CASSLDAGYTYEQYF.